This entry features one TCR beta chain sequence. V lost 2 bases and J lost 4; bases outside the gene matches: 9. Looked up from germline, CDR1 is SGHRS and CDR2 is YFSETQ. The CDR3 totals 19 residues. Measured with immunoSEQ multiplex PCR; TCRdb has only the in-frame clones, and not every one. The sample yields about 52,000 clones, approximately 94% seen once. This specimen comes from a study of T cells after posttransplantation cyclophosphamide. This clonotype originated in a woman younger than 45 in good health and a related stem cell transplant donor. What was sequenced was PBMCs. The genes are TRBV5-1 and TRBJ2-1, with 16 bases identical to TRBD2. CDR3 protein: CASSLPGTSGGAAYNEQFF. CDR3 DNA: TGCGCCAGCAGCTTACCCGGGACTAGCGGGGGGGCTGCATACAATGAGCAGTTCTTC.